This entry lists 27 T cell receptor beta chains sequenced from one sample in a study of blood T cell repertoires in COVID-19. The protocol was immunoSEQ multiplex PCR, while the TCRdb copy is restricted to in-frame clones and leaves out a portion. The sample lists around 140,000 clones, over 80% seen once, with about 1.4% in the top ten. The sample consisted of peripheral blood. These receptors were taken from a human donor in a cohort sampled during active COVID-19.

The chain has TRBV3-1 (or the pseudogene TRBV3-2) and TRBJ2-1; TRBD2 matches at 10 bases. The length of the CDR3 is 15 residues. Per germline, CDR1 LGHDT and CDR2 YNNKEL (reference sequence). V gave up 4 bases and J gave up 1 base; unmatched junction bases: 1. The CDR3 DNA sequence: TGTGCCAGCAGCCCGGGACTAGCGTCCTACAATGAGCAGTTCTTC. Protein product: CASSPGLASYNEQFF.

In nucleotides, the CDR3 is TGTGCCAGCAGCTTCGGTTTAGCGGGAGGGAGCTACGAGCAGTACTTC. It codes for CASSFGLAGGSYEQYF. This rearrangement joins TRBV7-8 to TRBJ2-7; TRBD2 matches at 11 bases. V dropped 3 bases and J dropped 3; count of bases not matched to a gene: 7. The CDR3 runs to 16 residues. Germline-derived CDR1 and CDR2 are SGHVS and FQNEAQ.

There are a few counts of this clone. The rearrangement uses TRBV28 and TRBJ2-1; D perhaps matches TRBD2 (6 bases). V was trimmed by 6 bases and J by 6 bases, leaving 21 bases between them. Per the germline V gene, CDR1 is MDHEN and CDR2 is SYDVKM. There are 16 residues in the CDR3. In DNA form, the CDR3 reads TGTGCCAGCAGCCCCACCGGGACCGGGAGTATCAATGAGCAGTTCTTC. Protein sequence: CASSPTGTGSINEQFF.

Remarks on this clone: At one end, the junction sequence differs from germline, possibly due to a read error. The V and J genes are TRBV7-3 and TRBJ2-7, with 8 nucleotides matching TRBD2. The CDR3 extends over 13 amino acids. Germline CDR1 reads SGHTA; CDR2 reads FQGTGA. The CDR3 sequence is CASSLTGGDSHHF. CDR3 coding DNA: TGTGCCAGCAGCTTAACCGGGGGGGACTCCCACCACTTC.

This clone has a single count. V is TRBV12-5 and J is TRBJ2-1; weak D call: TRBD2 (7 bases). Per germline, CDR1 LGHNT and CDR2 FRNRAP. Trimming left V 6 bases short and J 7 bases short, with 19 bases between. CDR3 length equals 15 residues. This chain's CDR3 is CASGTPGGLDNEQFF. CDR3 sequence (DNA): TGTGCTAGTGGCACGCCGGGGGGCTTGGATAATGAGCAGTTCTTC.

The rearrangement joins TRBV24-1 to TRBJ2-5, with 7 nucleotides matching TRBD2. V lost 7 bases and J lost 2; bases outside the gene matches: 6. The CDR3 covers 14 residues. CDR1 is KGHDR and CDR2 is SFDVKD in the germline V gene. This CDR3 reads CATSASGAQETQYF. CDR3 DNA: TGTGCCACCAGCGCTAGCGGAGCACAAGAGACCCAGTACTTC.

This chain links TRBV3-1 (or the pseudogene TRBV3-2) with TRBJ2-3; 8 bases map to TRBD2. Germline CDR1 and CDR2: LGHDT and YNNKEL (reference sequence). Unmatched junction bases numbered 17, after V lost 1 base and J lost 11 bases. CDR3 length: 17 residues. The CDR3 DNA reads TGTGCCAGCAGCCAAGGAGGTGGCGGGAGGCCAAGGGGGGGGCAGTATTTT. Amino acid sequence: CASSQGGGGRPRGGQYF.

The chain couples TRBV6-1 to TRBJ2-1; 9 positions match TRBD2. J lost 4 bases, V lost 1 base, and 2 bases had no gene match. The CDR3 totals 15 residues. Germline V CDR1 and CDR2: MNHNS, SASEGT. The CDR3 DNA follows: TGTGCCAGCAGTGAAGTTAGCGGGAGATACAATGAGCAGTTCTTC. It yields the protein CASSEVSGRYNEQFF.

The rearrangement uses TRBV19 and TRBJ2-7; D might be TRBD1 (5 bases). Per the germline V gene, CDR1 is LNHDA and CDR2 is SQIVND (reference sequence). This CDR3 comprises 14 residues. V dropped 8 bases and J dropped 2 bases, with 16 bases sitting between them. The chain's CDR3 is CASVPDTQTYEQYF. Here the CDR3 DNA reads TGTGCCAGTGTCCCGGACACACAAACCTACGAGCAGTACTTC.

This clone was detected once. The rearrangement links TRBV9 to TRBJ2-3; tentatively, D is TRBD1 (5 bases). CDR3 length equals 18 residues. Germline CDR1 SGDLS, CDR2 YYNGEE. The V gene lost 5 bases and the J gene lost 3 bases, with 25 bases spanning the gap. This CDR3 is CASSETWGNLGATDTQYF. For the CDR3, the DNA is TGTGCCAGCAGTGAGACCTGGGGCAACCTAGGGGCTACAGATACGCAGTATTTT.

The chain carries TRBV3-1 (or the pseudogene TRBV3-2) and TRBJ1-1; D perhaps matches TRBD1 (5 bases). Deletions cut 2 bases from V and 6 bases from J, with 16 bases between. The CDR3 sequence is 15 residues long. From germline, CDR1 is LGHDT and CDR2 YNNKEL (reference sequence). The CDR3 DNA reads TGTGCCAGCAGCCAAACAGGAGGGTATAAGGCTGAAGCTTTCTTT. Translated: CASSQTGGYKAEAFF.

In DNA, the CDR3 is TGTGCCAGCAGTTCCCCGACTAGCGGGAAGGGCAAAAACATTCAGTACTTC. This sequence encodes CASSSPTSGKGKNIQYF. The gene calls are TRBV6-2 or TRBV6-3 and TRBJ2-4; 11 bases are a match to TRBD2. V was pared by 4 bases and J by 3 bases, with 8 bases of the junction left unmatched. This CDR3 comprises 17 residues. Germline-derived CDR1 and CDR2 are MNHEY and SVGEGT.

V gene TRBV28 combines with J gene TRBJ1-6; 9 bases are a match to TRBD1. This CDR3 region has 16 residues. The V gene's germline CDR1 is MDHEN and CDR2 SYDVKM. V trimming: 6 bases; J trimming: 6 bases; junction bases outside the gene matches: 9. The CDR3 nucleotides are TGTGCCAGCAGCACACCGGGACAGGGACTTAATTCACCCCTCCACTTT. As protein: CASSTPGQGLNSPLHF.

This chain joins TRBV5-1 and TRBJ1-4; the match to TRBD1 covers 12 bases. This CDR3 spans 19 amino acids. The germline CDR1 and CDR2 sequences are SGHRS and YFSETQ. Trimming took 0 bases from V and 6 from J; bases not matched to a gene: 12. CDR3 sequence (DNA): TGCGCCAGCAGCTTGGACTCCCGGGACAGGGGGCTGTTAGATGAAAAACTGTTTTTT. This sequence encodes CASSLDSRDRGLLDEKLFF.

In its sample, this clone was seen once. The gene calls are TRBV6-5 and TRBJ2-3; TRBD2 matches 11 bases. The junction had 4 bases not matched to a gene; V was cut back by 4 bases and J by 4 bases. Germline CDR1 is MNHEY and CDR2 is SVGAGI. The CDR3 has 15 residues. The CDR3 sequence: CASSFGTSGADTQYF. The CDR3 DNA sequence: TGTGCCAGCAGTTTCGGGACTAGCGGCGCAGATACGCAGTATTTT.

The CDR3 loop reads CASSPWTSLAKNIQYF. In DNA form, the CDR3 reads TGTGCCAGCAGTCCATGGACTAGCTTAGCCAAAAACATTCAGTACTTC. The chain is built from TRBV6-2 or TRBV6-3 and TRBJ2-4; 8 nucleotides line up with TRBD2. V shed 5 bases and J 0 bases; nucleotides not matched to a gene: 6. Germline V gene lookup returns CDR1 MNHEY and CDR2 SVGEGT. This CDR3 is built from 16 residues.

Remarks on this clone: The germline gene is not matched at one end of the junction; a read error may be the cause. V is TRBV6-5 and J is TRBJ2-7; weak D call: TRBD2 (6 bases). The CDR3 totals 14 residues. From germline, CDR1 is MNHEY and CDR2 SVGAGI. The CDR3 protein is CASSETGTPLVSHF. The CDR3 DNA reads TGTGCCAGCTCAGAAACCGGGACTCCTCTCGTGAGTCACTTC.

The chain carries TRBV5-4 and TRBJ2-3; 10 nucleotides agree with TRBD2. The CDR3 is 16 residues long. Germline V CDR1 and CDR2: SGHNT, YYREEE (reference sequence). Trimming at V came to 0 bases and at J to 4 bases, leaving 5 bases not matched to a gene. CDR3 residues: CASSLEGLAGADTQYF. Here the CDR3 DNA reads TGTGCCAGCAGCTTGGAAGGCCTAGCGGGGGCAGATACGCAGTATTTT.

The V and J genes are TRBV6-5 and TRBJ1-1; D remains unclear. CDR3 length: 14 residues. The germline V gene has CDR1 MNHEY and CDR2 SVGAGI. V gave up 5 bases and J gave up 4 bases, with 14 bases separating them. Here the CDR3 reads CASSNLGGLTEAFF. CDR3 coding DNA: TGTGCCAGCAGTAATCTAGGAGGGCTCACTGAAGCTTTCTTT.

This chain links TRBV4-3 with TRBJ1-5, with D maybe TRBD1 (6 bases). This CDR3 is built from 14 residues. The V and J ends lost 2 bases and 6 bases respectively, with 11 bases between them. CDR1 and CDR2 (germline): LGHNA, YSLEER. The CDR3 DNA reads TGCGCCAGCAGCCAAAATCTAGGGGGTCAGCCCCAGCATTTT. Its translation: CASSQNLGGQPQHF.

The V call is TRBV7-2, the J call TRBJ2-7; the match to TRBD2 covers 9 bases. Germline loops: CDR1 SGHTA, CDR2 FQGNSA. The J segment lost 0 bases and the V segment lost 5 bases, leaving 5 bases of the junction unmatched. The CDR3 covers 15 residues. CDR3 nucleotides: TGTGCCAGCAGCAGGGGGACTAGCCGCTCCTACGAGCAGTACTTC. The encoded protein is CASSRGTSRSYEQYF.

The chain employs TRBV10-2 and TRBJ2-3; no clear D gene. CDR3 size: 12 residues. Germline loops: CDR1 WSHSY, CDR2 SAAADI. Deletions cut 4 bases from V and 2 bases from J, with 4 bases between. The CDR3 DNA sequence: TGCGCCAGCAGTGTTAACACAGATACGCAGTATTTT. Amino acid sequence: CASSVNTDTQYF.

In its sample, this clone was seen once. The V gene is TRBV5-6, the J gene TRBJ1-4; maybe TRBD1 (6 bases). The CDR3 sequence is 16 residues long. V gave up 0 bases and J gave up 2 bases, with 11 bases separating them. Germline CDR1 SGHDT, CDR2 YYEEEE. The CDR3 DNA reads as TGTGCCAGCAGCTTGGACAGGGCGTCGACTAATGAAAAACTGTTTTTT. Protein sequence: CASSLDRASTNEKLFF.

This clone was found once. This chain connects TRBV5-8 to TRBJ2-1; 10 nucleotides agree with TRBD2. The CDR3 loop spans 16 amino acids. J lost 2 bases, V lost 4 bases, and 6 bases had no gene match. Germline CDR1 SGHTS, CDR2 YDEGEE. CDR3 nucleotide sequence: TGTGCCAGCAGCCCGGTTGGGACTAGCGCCTACAATGAGCAGTTCTTC. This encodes CASSPVGTSAYNEQFF. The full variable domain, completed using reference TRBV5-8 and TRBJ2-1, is EAGVTQSPTHLIKTRGQQATLRCSPISGHTSVYWYQQALGLGLQFLLWYDEGEERNRGNFPPRFSGRQFPNYSSELNVNALELEDSALYLCASSPVGTSAYNEQFFGPGTRLTVL.

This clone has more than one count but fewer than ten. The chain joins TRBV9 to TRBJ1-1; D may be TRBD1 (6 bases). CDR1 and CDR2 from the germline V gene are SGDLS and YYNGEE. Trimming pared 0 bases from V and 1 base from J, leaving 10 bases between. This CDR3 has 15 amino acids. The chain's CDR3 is CASSVAVGANTEAFF. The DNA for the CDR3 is TGTGCCAGCAGCGTAGCCGTGGGGGCGAACACTGAAGCTTTCTTT.

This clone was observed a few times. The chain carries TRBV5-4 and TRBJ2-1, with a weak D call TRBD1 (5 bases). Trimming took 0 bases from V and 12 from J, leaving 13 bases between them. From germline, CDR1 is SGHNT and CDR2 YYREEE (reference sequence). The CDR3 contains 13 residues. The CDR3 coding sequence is TGTGCCAGCAGCTTGGTCGGCAGGGAAGGGCAGTTCTTC. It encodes CASSLVGREGQFF.

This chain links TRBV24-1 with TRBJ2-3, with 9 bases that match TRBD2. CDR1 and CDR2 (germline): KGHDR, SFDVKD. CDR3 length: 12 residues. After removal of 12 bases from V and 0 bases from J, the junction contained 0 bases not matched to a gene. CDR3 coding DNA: TGTGCCCTAGCGGGAAGCACAGATACGCAGTATTTT. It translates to CALAGSTDTQYF.